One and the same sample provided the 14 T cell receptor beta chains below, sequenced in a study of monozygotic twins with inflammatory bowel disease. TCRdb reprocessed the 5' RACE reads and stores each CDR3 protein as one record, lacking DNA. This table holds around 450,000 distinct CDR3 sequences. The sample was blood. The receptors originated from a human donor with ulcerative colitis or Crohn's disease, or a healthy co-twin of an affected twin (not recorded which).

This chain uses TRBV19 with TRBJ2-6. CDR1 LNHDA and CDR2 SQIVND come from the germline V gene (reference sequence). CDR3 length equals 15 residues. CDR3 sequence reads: CASSIGGSGANVLTF.

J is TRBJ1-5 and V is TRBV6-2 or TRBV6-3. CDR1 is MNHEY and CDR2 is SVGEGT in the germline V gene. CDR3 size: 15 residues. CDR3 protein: CASSYLYGRPQPQHF.

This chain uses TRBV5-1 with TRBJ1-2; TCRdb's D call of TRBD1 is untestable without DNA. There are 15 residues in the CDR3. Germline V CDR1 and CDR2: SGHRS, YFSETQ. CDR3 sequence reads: CASSSPGTGGYGYTF. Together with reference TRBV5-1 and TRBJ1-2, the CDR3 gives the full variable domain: KAGVTQTPRYLIKTRGQQVTLSCSPISGHRSVSWYQQTPGQGLQFLFEYFSETQRNKGNFPGRFSGRQFSNSRSEMNVSTLELGDSALYLCASSSPGTGGYGYTFGSGTRLTVV.

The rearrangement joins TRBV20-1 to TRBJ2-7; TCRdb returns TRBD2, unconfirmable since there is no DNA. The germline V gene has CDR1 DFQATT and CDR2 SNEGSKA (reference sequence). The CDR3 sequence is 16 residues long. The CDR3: CSARVWKSAGGHEQYF.

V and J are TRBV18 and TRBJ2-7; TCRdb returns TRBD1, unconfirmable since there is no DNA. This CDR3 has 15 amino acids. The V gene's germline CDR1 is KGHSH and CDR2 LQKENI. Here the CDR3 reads CASSPVITGAREQYF.

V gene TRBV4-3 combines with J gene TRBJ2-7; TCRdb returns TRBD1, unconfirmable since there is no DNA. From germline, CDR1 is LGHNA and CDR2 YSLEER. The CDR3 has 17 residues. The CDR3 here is CASSQDRGQDSGYEQYF.

CDR3 protein: CASSLRGEGEQFF. The chain carries TRBV7-3 and TRBJ2-1; TCRdb returns TRBD1, unconfirmable since there is no DNA. The CDR3 runs to 13 residues. Germline V gene lookup returns CDR1 SGHTA and CDR2 FQGTGA. Full variable domain (rest looked up from reference TRBV7-3 and TRBJ2-1): GAGVSQTPSNKVTEKGKYVELRCDPISGHTALYWYRQSLGQGPEFLIYFQGTGAADDSGLPNDRFFAVRPEGSVSTLKIQRTERGDSAVYLCASSLRGEGEQFFGPGTRLTVL.

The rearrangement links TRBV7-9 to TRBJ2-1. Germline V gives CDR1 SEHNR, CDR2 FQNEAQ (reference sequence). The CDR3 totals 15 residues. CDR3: CASSFQGAPNNEQFF.

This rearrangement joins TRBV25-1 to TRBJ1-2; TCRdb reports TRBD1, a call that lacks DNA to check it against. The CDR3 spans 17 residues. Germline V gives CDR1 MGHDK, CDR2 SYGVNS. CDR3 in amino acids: CASSGPSAKTGSYGYTF.

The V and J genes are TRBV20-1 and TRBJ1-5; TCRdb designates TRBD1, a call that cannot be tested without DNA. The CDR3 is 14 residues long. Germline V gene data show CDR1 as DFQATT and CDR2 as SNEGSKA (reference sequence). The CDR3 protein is CSARAGRGNQPQHF.

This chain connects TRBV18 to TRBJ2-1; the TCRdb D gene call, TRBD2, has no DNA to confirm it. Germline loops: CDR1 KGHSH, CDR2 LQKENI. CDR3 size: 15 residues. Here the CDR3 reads CASSPILAGYNEQFF.

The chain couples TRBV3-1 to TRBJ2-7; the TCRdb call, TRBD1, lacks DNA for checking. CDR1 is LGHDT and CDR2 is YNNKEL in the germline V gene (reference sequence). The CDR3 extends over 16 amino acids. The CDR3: CASSQPRGQGVSEQYF.

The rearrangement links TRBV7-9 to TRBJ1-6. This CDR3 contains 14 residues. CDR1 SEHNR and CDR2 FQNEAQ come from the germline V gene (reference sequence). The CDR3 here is CASSYREYNSPLHF.

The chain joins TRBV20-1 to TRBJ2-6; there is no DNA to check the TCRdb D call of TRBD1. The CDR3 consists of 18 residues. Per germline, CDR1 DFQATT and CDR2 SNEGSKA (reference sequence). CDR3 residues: CSAFNPGQVLSGANVLTF.